This T cell receptor (beta chain) was recorded in a study of blood T cell repertoires in COVID-19. Study background: The cDNA or gDNA used as material had been derived from T cells, B-cell-depleted T cells, or PBMCs.

The method was immunoSEQ multiplex PCR; TCRdb's version includes in-frame clones alone and lacks a portion of them. The repertoire holds about 150,000 clones, with about 89% as singletons. The sequence was collected from a man aged 45-60 years with active COVID-19. The sample taken for sequencing was peripheral blood.

CDR3 sequence reads: CASSPPGLAGGIRTDTQYF. CDR3 DNA sequence: TGTGCCAGCAGCCCCCCCGGACTAGCGGGGGGCATACGCACAGATACGCAGTATTTT. The rearrangement joins TRBV5-6 to TRBJ2-3; 14 nucleotides line up with TRBD2. V gave up 4 bases and J gave up 1 base; unmatched junction bases: 11. CDR1 and CDR2 (germline): SGHDT, YYEEEE. The CDR3 runs 19 residues.